Listed below are T cell receptor beta chains from one sample, sequenced in a study of cytomegalovirus exposure and HLA in healthy donors. TCRdb keeps only in-frame clones here, not all; method: immunoSEQ multiplex PCR. In the table there are around 100,000 clones, 82% of which are singletons. The sequenced material came from PBMCs. These TCRs come from a woman in her late teens or twenties in good health and CMV-seronegative. Each CDR3 is given with its conserved first and last residue. A D gene is named only where the DNA matches it firmly. The size of a clone is reported for some rows only, either as once, few or many, or as a class for expanded clones.

j_call: TRBJ1-5; d_call: .; clone_size: .; v_call: TRBV19; cdr3_length: 18; cdr3_aa: CASSTSKWRGVANQPQHF; cdr3_nt: TGTGCCAGTAGTACATCCAAATGGAGGGGAGTCGCCAATCAGCCCCAGCATTTT
j_call: TRBJ2-2; d_call: .; clone_size: .; v_call: TRBV7-8; cdr3_length: 16; cdr3_aa: CASSLVGGGYTGELFF; cdr3_nt: TGTGCCAGCAGCTTAGTAGGGGGTGGGTACACCGGGGAGCTGTTTTTT
j_call: TRBJ1-5; d_call: TRBD1; clone_size: .; v_call: TRBV28; cdr3_length: 14; cdr3_aa: CASILVGGKQPQHF; cdr3_nt: TGTGCCAGCATCCTCGTAGGGGGCAAGCAGCCCCAGCATTTT
j_call: TRBJ2-3; d_call: .; clone_size: .; v_call: TRBV7-9; cdr3_length: 14; cdr3_aa: CASSLSGAGDTQYF; cdr3_nt: TGTGCCAGCAGCTTATCTGGAGCAGGGGATACGCAGTATTTT
j_call: TRBJ2-1; d_call: .; clone_size: .; v_call: TRBV6-5; cdr3_length: 13; cdr3_aa: CASSYSFPDEQFF; cdr3_nt: TGTGCCAGCAGTTACTCGTTCCCCGATGAGCAGTTCTTC
j_call: TRBJ1-6; d_call: .; clone_size: .; v_call: TRBV27; cdr3_length: 15; cdr3_aa: CASSLSTSARSPLHF; cdr3_nt: TGTGCCAGCAGTTTATCTACGTCCGCCCGGTCACCCCTCCACTTT
j_call: TRBJ2-7; d_call: .; clone_size: .; v_call: TRBV21-1; cdr3_length: 14; cdr3_aa: CASSNEDRVPEQYF; cdr3_nt: TGTGCCAGCAGCAACGAAGACAGGGTTCCCGAGCAGTACTTC
j_call: TRBJ2-5; d_call: TRBD2; clone_size: .; v_call: TRBV11-2; cdr3_length: 16; cdr3_aa: CASSFGELALQETQYF; cdr3_nt: TGTGCCAGCAGCTTTGGGGAACTAGCGCTTCAAGAGACCCAGTACTTC
j_call: TRBJ1-1; d_call: .; clone_size: .; v_call: TRBV28; cdr3_length: 12; cdr3_aa: CASRLQNTEAFF; cdr3_nt: TGTGCCAGCAGACTCCAGAACACTGAAGCTTTCTTT
j_call: TRBJ2-1; d_call: TRBD2; clone_size: few; v_call: TRBV10-1; cdr3_length: 15; cdr3_aa: CASSGIIAGYNEQFF; cdr3_nt: TGCGCCAGCAGTGGTATTATAGCGGGATACAATGAGCAGTTCTTC
j_call: TRBJ2-2; d_call: TRBD1; clone_size: .; v_call: TRBV5-4; cdr3_length: 15; cdr3_aa: CASSTGTGSTGELFF; cdr3_nt: TGTGCCAGCAGCACCGGGACAGGGTCCACCGGGGAGCTGTTTTTT
j_call: TRBJ1-1; d_call: TRBD1; clone_size: .; v_call: TRBV10-1; cdr3_length: 14; cdr3_aa: CASSLDRGVTEAFF; cdr3_nt: TGCGCCAGCAGCTTGGACAGGGGTGTAACTGAAGCTTTCTTT
j_call: TRBJ1-5; d_call: .; clone_size: .; v_call: TRBV19; cdr3_length: 15; cdr3_aa: CATSPRGRDNQPQHF; cdr3_nt: TGTGCCACTTCACCCCGAGGACGGGACAATCAGCCCCAGCATTTT
j_call: TRBJ2-3; d_call: TRBD2; clone_size: .; v_call: TRBV5-4; cdr3_length: 15; cdr3_aa: CASTLADDSTDTQYF; cdr3_nt: TGTGCCAGCACCCTAGCGGACGATAGCACAGATACGCAGTATTTT
j_call: TRBJ2-2; d_call: .; clone_size: .; v_call: TRBV5-5; cdr3_length: 16; cdr3_aa: CASSLVSLANTGELFF; cdr3_nt: TGTGCCAGCAGCTTGGTGTCCCTCGCGAACACCGGGGAGCTGTTTTTT
j_call: TRBJ1-3; d_call: .; clone_size: few; v_call: TRBV6-5; cdr3_length: 14; cdr3_aa: CASSSGVSGNTIYF; cdr3_nt: TGTGCCAGCAGCTCAGGGGTGTCCGGAAACACCATATATTTT
j_call: TRBJ2-3; d_call: TRBD1; clone_size: .; v_call: TRBV4-3; cdr3_length: 16; cdr3_aa: CASSQDGQGRTDTQYF; cdr3_nt: TGCGCCAGCAGCCAAGATGGACAGGGGCGCACAGATACGCAGTATTTT
j_call: TRBJ1-2; d_call: .; clone_size: .; v_call: TRBV6-4; cdr3_length: 14; cdr3_aa: CASSDGLGGYGYTF; cdr3_nt: TGTGCCAGCAGTGACGGACTCGGAGGCTATGGCTACACCTTC
j_call: TRBJ2-1; d_call: .; clone_size: once; v_call: TRBV1; cdr3_length: 16; cdr3_aa: CTSSWREVNAYNEQFF; cdr3_nt: TGCACCAGCAGCTGGCGGGAGGTTAACGCCTACAATGAGCAGTTCTTC
j_call: TRBJ1-2; d_call: .; clone_size: once; v_call: TRBV27; cdr3_length: 13; cdr3_aa: CASTSRDFYGYTF; cdr3_nt: TGTGCCAGCACCTCCCGGGACTTCTATGGCTACACCTTC
j_call: TRBJ2-4; d_call: TRBD2; clone_size: once; v_call: TRBV20-1; cdr3_length: 11; cdr3_aa: CSASGTSGQYF; cdr3_nt: TGCAGTGCTAGCGGTACTAGCGGGCAGTACTTC
j_call: TRBJ1-1; d_call: .; clone_size: .; v_call: TRBV28; cdr3_length: 13; cdr3_aa: CASSWRMNTEAFF; cdr3_nt: TGTGCCAGCTCGTGGAGGATGAACACTGAAGCTTTCTTT
j_call: TRBJ1-6; d_call: TRBD1; clone_size: .; v_call: TRBV15; cdr3_length: 15; cdr3_aa: CATSRDLGGDSPLHF; cdr3_nt: TGTGCCACCAGCAGAGATTTAGGGGGCGATTCACCCCTCCACTTT
j_call: TRBJ1-6; d_call: TRBD1; clone_size: .; v_call: TRBV6-1; cdr3_length: 16; cdr3_aa: CASSVLEGQGRAPLHF; cdr3_nt: TGTGCCAGCAGTGTCCTGGAGGGACAGGGAAGGGCACCCCTCCACTTT
j_call: TRBJ1-4; d_call: .; clone_size: .; v_call: TRBV7-2; cdr3_length: 15; cdr3_aa: CASSLALSTNEKLFF; cdr3_nt: TGTGCCAGCAGCTTAGCGTTATCGACTAATGAAAAACTGTTTTTT
j_call: TRBJ1-1; d_call: TRBD1; clone_size: .; v_call: TRBV7-6; cdr3_length: 13; cdr3_aa: CASSLTGGTEAFF; cdr3_nt: TGTGCCAGCAGCTTAACAGGGGGGACTGAAGCTTTCTTT
j_call: TRBJ2-1; d_call: TRBD1; clone_size: .; v_call: TRBV6-5; cdr3_length: 15; cdr3_aa: CASSLSGQGYNEQFF; cdr3_nt: TGTGCCAGCAGTCTCTCGGGACAGGGCTACAATGAGCAGTTCTTC
j_call: TRBJ2-2; d_call: .; clone_size: .; v_call: TRBV7-6; cdr3_length: 17; cdr3_aa: CASSWPRGTTNTGELFF; cdr3_nt: TGTGCCAGCAGCTGGCCACGCGGGACCACGAACACCGGGGAGCTGTTTTTT
j_call: TRBJ1-1; d_call: .; clone_size: .; v_call: TRBV4-2; cdr3_length: 14; cdr3_aa: CASSRTLDGYGAFF; cdr3_nt: TGTGCCAGCAGCCGCACTTTGGATGGGTACGGGGCTTTCTTT
j_call: TRBJ1-1; d_call: .; clone_size: .; v_call: TRBV6-1; cdr3_length: 13; cdr3_aa: CASSEAREVRAFF; cdr3_nt: TGTGCCAGCAGTGAAGCAAGGGAGGTAAGGGCTTTCTTT
j_call: TRBJ1-4; d_call: .; clone_size: .; v_call: TRBV7-9; cdr3_length: 16; cdr3_aa: CASSPIYRETKEKLFF; cdr3_nt: TGTGCCAGCAGCCCAATCTACAGGGAAACGAAGGAAAAACTGTTTTTT
j_call: TRBJ2-2; d_call: TRBD2; clone_size: .; v_call: TRBV7-8; cdr3_length: 16; cdr3_aa: CASSLFYGGATGELFF; cdr3_nt: TGTGCCAGCAGCTTATTCTACGGGGGGGCCACCGGGGAGCTGTTTTTT
j_call: TRBJ1-5; d_call: .; clone_size: .; v_call: TRBV27; cdr3_length: 16; cdr3_aa: CASSSIVDSFNQPQHF; cdr3_nt: TGTGCCAGCAGCTCGATTGTAGACAGTTTCAATCAGCCCCAGCATTTT